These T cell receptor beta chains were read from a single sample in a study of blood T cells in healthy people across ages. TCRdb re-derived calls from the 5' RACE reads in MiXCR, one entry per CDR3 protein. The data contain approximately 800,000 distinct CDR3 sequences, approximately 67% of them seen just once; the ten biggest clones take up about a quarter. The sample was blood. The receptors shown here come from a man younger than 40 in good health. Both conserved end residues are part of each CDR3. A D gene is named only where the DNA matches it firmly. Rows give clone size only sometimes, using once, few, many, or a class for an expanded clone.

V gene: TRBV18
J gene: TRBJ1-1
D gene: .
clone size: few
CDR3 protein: CASSPAQGNTEAFF
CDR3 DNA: TGTGCCAGCTCACCGGCACAGGGAAACACTGAAGCTTTCTTT

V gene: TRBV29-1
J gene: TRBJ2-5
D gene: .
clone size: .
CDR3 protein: CSVETYVTDEQYF
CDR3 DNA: TGCAGCGTTGAAACGTACGTTACCGATGAGCAGTACTTC

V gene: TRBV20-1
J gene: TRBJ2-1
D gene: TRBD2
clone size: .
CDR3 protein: CSARDNRRGSSSEQFF
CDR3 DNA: TGCAGTGCTAGAGATAATCGGCGGGGGAGTTCGAGTGAGCAGTTCTTC

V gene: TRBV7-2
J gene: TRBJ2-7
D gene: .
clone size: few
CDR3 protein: CASSFGQASSYEQYF
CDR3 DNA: TGTGCTAGCAGCTTCGGGCAGGCTAGCTCCTACGAGCAGTATTTC

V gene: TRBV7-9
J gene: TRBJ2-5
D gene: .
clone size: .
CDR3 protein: CASSPWTTQETQYF
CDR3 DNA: TGTGCCAGCAGCCCGTGGACAACTCAAGAGACCCAGTACTTC

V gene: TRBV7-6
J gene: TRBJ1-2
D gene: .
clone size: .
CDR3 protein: CASSLGVGSEGYTF
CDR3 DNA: TGTGCCAGCAGCTTAGGGGTAGGGTCGGAAGGCTACACCTTC

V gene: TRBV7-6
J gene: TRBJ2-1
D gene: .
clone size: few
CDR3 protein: CASSPHHGGPQFF
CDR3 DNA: TGTGCCAGCAGCCCCCACCATGGAGGGCCGCAGTTCTTC

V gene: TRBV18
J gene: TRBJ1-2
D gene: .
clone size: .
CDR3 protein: CASSPPAPYYGYTF
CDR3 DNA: TGTGCCAGCTCACCACCGGCCCCCTACTATGGCTACACCTTC

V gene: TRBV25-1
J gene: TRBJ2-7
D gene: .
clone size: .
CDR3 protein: CASTRLTEQYF
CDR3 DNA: TGTGCCAGCACCCGATTGACCGAGCAGTACTTC

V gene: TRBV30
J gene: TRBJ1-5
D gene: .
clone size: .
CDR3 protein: CAWSFRDTNQPQHF
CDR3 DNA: TGTGCCTGGAGTTTCCGGGACACTAATCAGCCCCAGCATTTT

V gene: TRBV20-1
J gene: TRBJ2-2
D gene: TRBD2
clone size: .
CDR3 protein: CSAESWASGNTGELFF
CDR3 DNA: TGCAGTGCCGAGAGTTGGGCTAGCGGGAACACCGGGGAGCTGTTTTTT

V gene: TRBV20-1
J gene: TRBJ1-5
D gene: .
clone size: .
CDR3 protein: CSARGPDSNQPQHF
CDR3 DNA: TGCAGTGCTCGAGGGCCCGATAGCAATCAGCCCCAGCATTTT

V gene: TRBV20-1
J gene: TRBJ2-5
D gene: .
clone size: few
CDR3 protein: CSAKNQETQYF
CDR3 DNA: TGCAGTGCTAAAAATCAAGAGACCCAGTACTTC

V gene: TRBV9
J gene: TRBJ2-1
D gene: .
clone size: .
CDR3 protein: CASSVDYNEQFF
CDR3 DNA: TGTGCCAGCAGCGTAGATTACAATGAGCAGTTCTTC

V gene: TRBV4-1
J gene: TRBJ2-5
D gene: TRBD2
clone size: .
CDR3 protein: CASSLYLAGGDKTQYF
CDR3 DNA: TGCGCCAGCAGCTTGTACCTAGCGGGGGGCGATAAGACCCAGTACTTC

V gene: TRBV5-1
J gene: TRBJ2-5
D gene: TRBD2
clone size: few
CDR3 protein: CASSLVASGSETQYF
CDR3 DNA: TGCGCCAGCAGCTTGGTCGCTAGCGGGTCAGAGACCCAGTACTTC

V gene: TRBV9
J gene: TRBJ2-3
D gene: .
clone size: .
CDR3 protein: CASSSLAAVTDTQYF
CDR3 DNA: TGTGCCAGCAGCTCACTAGCCGCGGTCACAGATACGCAGTATTTT

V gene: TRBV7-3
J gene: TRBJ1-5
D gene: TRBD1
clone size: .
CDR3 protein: CASSKQGAAQPQHF
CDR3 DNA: TGTGCCAGCAGCAAACAGGGGGCAGCTCAGCCCCAGCATTTT

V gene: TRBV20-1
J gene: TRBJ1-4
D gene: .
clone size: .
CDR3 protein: CSARDPRRDGNEKLFF
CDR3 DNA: TGCAGTGCTAGAGACCCTCGCAGGGATGGTAATGAAAAACTGTTTTTT

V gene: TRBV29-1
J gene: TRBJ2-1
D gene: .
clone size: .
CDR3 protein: CSVVALSYNEQFF
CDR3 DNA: TGCAGCGTTGTAGCCCTCTCCTACAATGAGCAGTTCTTC

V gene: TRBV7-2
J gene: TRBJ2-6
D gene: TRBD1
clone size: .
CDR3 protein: CASSNYRGRSGANVLTF
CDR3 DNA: TGTGCCAGCAGCAACTACAGGGGACGGAGTGGGGCCAACGTCCTGACTTTC

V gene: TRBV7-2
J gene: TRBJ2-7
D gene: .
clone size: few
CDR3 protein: CASSPSTYEQYF
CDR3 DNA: TGTGCCAGCAGCCCGTCGACCTACGAGCAGTACTTC

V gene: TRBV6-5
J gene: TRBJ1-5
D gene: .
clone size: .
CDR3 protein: CASSYGPDSNQPQHF
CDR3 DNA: TGTGCCAGCAGTTACGGGCCGGATAGCAATCAGCCCCAGCATTTT

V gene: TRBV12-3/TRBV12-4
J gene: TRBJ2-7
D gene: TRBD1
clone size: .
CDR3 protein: CASSDPGQYGPYF
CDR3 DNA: TGTGCCAGCAGTGACCCGGGACAGTACGGGCCGTACTTC

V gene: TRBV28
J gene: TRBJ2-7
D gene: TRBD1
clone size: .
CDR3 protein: CASSLILGDRAYEQYF
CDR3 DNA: TGTGCCAGCAGTTTAATCTTGGGGGACAGGGCCTACGAGCAGTACTTC